These 31 T cell receptor beta chains came from one sample sequenced in a study of shared clonotypes between healthy human individuals (dated by TCRdb to 2018 to 2020). Library construction relied on the immunoSEQ multiplex PCR assay. This is the immuneACCESS table as TCRdb keeps it, with only in-frame sequences that have V and J called. A part of the clones is gone; compared with another copy, unresolved V genes explain less than half, and the rest is unexplained. Across this sample there are some 1.5 million clones, with 95% to 99% seen only once. The ten biggest clones cover 0.4% to 0.55% of the sample. The sample was naive CD4+ T cells sorted from blood. What this sample's cell subset or site label stands for: CD45RA+ positively selected. These receptors originate from a man aged 30-40 years in good health.

The chain combines TRBV7-8 with TRBJ2-7; a weak D match, TRBD2 (6 bases). V lost 5 bases to trimming and J lost 0 bases, with 11 bases between them. The CDR3 covers 14 residues. The V gene's germline CDR1 is SGHVS and CDR2 FQNEAQ. The CDR3 here is CASSLRDFSYEQYF. CDR3 in DNA: TGTGCCAGCAGCCTTCGGGACTTCTCCTACGAGCAGTACTTC. Looking up the rest from reference TRBV7-8 and TRBJ2-7 gives the full variable domain: GAGVSQSPRYKVAKRGQDVALRCDPISGHVSLFWYQQALGQGPEFLTYFQNEAQLDKSGLPSDRFFAERPEGSVSTLKIQRTQQEDSAVYLCASSLRDFSYEQYFGPGTRLTVT.

This clone was counted once. CDR3 amino acids: CASSKVGVTEAFF. The DNA for the CDR3 is TGTGCCAGCAGCAAAGTAGGGGTCACTGAAGCTTTCTTT. The chain joins TRBV11-2 to TRBJ1-1, with D maybe TRBD1 (5 bases). Germline V lookup: CDR1 SGHAT, CDR2 FQNNGV. V shed 5 bases and J shed 4 bases, with 11 bases lying between them. The CDR3 extends over 13 amino acids.

CDR3 nucleotide sequence: TGTGCCAGCAGCGTACGGGGGGGGTCTGGGGCCAACGTCCTGACTTTC. As protein: CASSVRGGSGANVLTF. The gene calls are TRBV7-6 and TRBJ2-6; 8 nucleotides align to TRBD2. The V gene end was trimmed by 5 bases and the J gene end by 1 base; junction bases not matched to a gene: 4. Germline-derived CDR1 and CDR2 are SGHVS and FNYEAQ. This CDR3 spans 16 amino acids.

This chain joins TRBV6-1 and TRBJ1-5; D perhaps matches TRBD1 (5 bases). CDR1 MNHNS and CDR2 SASEGT come from the germline V gene. The ends were cut back, 4 bases at V and 7 bases at J, with 14 bases in the middle. CDR3 length: 14 residues. CDR3 protein: CASSGQTALQPQHF. The CDR3 coding sequence is TGTGCCAGCAGTGGACAGACAGCCTTACAGCCCCAGCATTTT.

On this clone itself: The same CDR3 is also encoded by other DNA sequences in this sample. The chain joins TRBV28 to TRBJ1-1, with D possibly being TRBD1 (6 bases). This CDR3 spans 14 amino acids. CDR1 MDHEN and CDR2 SYDVKM come from the germline V gene. With 3 bases removed from V and 5 bases from J, the gap between germline ends came to 13 bases. CDR3 sequence (DNA): TGTGCCAGCAGTTTGTTAGGGGGTGGTACTGAAGCTTTCTTT. Protein sequence: CASSLLGGGTEAFF.

The gene calls are TRBV11-2 and TRBJ2-5; no clear D gene. Trimming took 1 base from V and 1 from J, leaving 7 bases between them. This CDR3 region has 14 residues. Germline values: CDR1 SGHAT, CDR2 FQNNGV. CDR3 region: CASSLGLVQETQYF. In DNA, the CDR3 is TGTGCCAGCAGCTTAGGATTAGTCCAAGAGACCCAGTACTTC.

The chain employs TRBV7-2 and TRBJ2-2; TRBD2 matches at 7 bases. The CDR3 is 18 residues long. The ends lost 1 base at V and 7 bases at J; junction bases unmatched: 15. Germline-derived CDR1 and CDR2 are SGHTA and FQGNSA. CDR3 nucleotides: TGTGCCAGCAGCTTAGGGCGCTCAGGGATGGCTAGCGGCGGGGAGCTGTTTTTT. Encoded protein: CASSLGRSGMASGGELFF.

This sequence joins TRBV11-2 and TRBJ2-1, with D possibly TRBD2 on 5 matching bases. Trimming pared 1 base from V and 3 bases from J, leaving 10 bases between. CDR3 size: 15 residues. Germline-derived CDR1 and CDR2 are SGHAT and FQNNGV. DNA of the CDR3: TGTGCCAGCAGCTTAGGGACTCGGCGCTACAATGAGCAGTTCTTC. Its protein product is CASSLGTRRYNEQFF.

V and J are TRBV27 and TRBJ2-5, with TRBD2 identical over 8 bases. With 8 bases clipped from V and 7 bases from J, the junction kept 9 bases outside the gene matches. Germline assignment: CDR1 MNHEY and CDR2 SMNVEV (reference sequence). The CDR3 has 13 residues. The CDR3 protein is CASFSGIVGTQYF. The CDR3 nucleotides are TGTGCCAGCTTTAGCGGGATAGTTGGGACCCAGTACTTC.

The chain carries TRBV5-1 and TRBJ1-2; 7 bases agree with TRBD1. The ends lost 5 bases at V and 5 bases at J; junction bases unmatched: 9. Germline loops: CDR1 SGHRS, CDR2 YFSETQ. The CDR3 has 14 residues. The CDR3 DNA sequence: TGCGCCAGCAGGGCCGGGACAGCTACTTATGGCTACACCTTC. This gives the protein CASRAGTATYGYTF.

The V gene is TRBV28, the J gene TRBJ1-5; D is unresolved. This CDR3 comprises 17 residues. The V and J ends lost 9 bases and 2 bases respectively, with 23 bases between them. Germline CDR1 MDHEN, CDR2 SYDVKM. CDR3 protein: CASCLAVGVVGNQPQHF. The CDR3 DNA reads as TGTGCCAGTTGCCTTGCCGTGGGAGTAGTCGGCAATCAGCCCCAGCATTTT.

The chain employs TRBV6-6 and TRBJ1-1; no definite D call. This CDR3 is 14 amino acids long. V lost 6 bases to trimming and J lost 4 bases, with 15 bases between them. Per the germline V gene, CDR1 is MNHNY and CDR2 is SVGAGI (reference sequence). The CDR3 is CASSPITGGTEAFF. The CDR3 DNA sequence: TGTGCCAGCAGCCCGATAACGGGAGGCACTGAAGCTTTCTTT.

In DNA form, the CDR3 reads TGTGCCAGCAGTTTATCCCCCTCTCTAGCGGGAGCTCACAATGAGCAGTTCTTC. Translating gives CASSLSPSLAGAHNEQFF. This chain connects TRBV27 to TRBJ2-1; 10 positions match TRBD2. J gave up 5 bases and V 0 bases, and 10 bases lay outside the gene matches. From germline, CDR1 is MNHEY and CDR2 SMNVEV (reference sequence). The CDR3 runs to 18 residues.

The J gene is TRBJ2-3, the V gene TRBV5-1; TRBD2 agrees at 8 bases. The CDR3 loop spans 15 amino acids. Trimming removed 5 bases from V and 3 bases from J; junction bases left unmatched: 8. Germline V CDR1 and CDR2: SGHRS, YFSETQ. DNA for the CDR3: TGCGCCAGCAGGGAAGCGGGAGATAGGACAGATACGCAGTATTTT. Translating gives CASREAGDRTDTQYF.

V is TRBV7-2 and J is TRBJ1-2, with D possibly matching TRBD1 (5 bases). The CDR3 consists of 17 residues. CDR1 and CDR2 (germline): SGHTA, FQGNSA. V lost 4 bases, J lost 4 bases, and 22 bases lay in between. The CDR3 region has the DNA TGTGCCAGCAGCTGGGGGGGTACCGCTACTTCCATCTATGGCTACACCTTC. The encoded protein is CASSWGGTATSIYGYTF. Together with reference TRBV7-2 and TRBJ1-2, the CDR3 gives the full variable domain: GAGVSQSPSNKVTEKGKDVELRCDPISGHTALYWYRQSLGQGLEFLIYFQGNSAPDKSGLPSDRFSAERTGGSVSTLTIQRTQQEDSAVYLCASSWGGTATSIYGYTFGSGTRLTVV.

This chain joins TRBV7-9 and TRBJ2-2; 8 bases match TRBD2. The V and J ends lost 2 bases and 5 bases, in that order; junction bases with no gene match: 7. The germline V gene has CDR1 SEHNR and CDR2 FQNEAQ (reference sequence). The CDR3 is 16 residues long. The CDR3 DNA is TGTGCCAGCAGCTTAAGTGGCGGGAGGATGACCGGGGAGCTGTTTTTT. Its translation is CASSLSGGRMTGELFF.

CDR3: CAISGTSGSSNEQFF. The CDR3 DNA follows: TGTGCCATCAGTGGGACTAGCGGGAGTAGTAATGAGCAGTTCTTC. The V and J genes are TRBV10-3 and TRBJ2-1, with TRBD2 matching 13 bases. CDR1 is ENHRY, CDR2 SYGVKD, per germline. The CDR3 covers 15 residues. Trimming at V came to 4 bases and at J to 7 bases, leaving 4 bases not matched to a gene.

This clone was detected once. The rearrangement uses TRBV29-1 and TRBJ2-1; unclear D gene. The CDR3 runs to 14 residues. The germline V and J ends were trimmed by 4 bases and 0 bases, with 10 bases remaining between them. Germline CDR1 SQVTM, CDR2 ANQGSEA. The CDR3 DNA is TGCAGCGTTGTTACTGAGTTCTCCTACAATGAGCAGTTCTTC. Its translation is CSVVTEFSYNEQFF.

The chain has TRBV5-1 and TRBJ2-5; 10 positions agree with TRBD2. Germline CDR1 and CDR2: SGHRS and YFSETQ. V trimming: 3 bases; J trimming: 4 bases; junction bases outside the gene matches: 9. CDR3 length: 16 amino acids. The CDR3 region has the DNA TGCGCCAGCAGCTCTCTAGCGGGAGCCGGTAGAGAGACCCAGTACTTC. This gives the protein CASSSLAGAGRETQYF.

V gene TRBV4-1 combines with J gene TRBJ1-4; TRBD1 aligns across 7 bases. CDR1 is MGHRA and CDR2 is YSYEKL in the germline V gene. J was trimmed by 4 bases and V by 4 bases; bases with no gene match: 9. The CDR3 has 16 residues. The CDR3 protein is CASSPSGAGGNEKLFF. The CDR3 DNA follows: TGCGCCAGCAGCCCCTCCGGGGCAGGGGGTAATGAAAAACTGTTTTTT.

In its sample, this clone was seen once. This same CDR3 is encoded by further DNA sequences in the sample. The gene calls are TRBV19 and TRBJ1-5; unclear D gene. This CDR3 has 14 amino acids. The germline V gene encodes CDR1 LNHDA and CDR2 SQIVND (reference sequence). V gave up 1 base and J gave up 4 bases, with 8 bases separating them. CDR3: CASSIARGNQPQHF. The CDR3 coding sequence is TGTGCCAGTAGTATAGCCCGGGGAAATCAGCCCCAGCATTTT.

The chain recombines TRBV11-2 with TRBJ2-7; D might be TRBD2 (5 bases). Trimming took 5 bases from V and 2 from J, leaving 22 bases between them. Germline CDR1 reads SGHAT; CDR2 reads FQNNGV. This CDR3 contains 17 residues. CDR3 in amino acids: CASSPQTTLAIPYEQYF. CDR3 DNA sequence: TGTGCCAGCAGCCCCCAGACTACTCTAGCAATCCCCTACGAGCAGTACTTC.

This CDR3 is CASSIRFGGEKLFF. Here the CDR3 DNA reads TGTGCCAGTAGTATACGGTTTGGAGGTGAAAAACTGTTTTTT. The genes are TRBV19 and TRBJ1-4; D uncertain. Trimming shortened V by 2 bases and J by 7 bases, and 11 bases separated the two germline ends. This CDR3 contains 14 residues. Germline CDR1 reads LNHDA; CDR2 reads SQIVND (reference sequence).

The V and J genes are TRBV19 and TRBJ2-2, with D perhaps matching TRBD2 (5 bases). CDR1 LNHDA and CDR2 SQIVND come from the germline V gene (reference sequence). The germline V and J ends were trimmed by 10 bases and 6 bases, with 21 bases remaining between them. The CDR3 has 15 residues. CDR3 nucleotide sequence: TGTGCCACTCAACTAGAGCCCACGGGTGCCGGGGAGCTGTTTTTT. The encoded protein is CATQLEPTGAGELFF.

The gene calls are TRBV11-2 and TRBJ2-7, with D possibly matching TRBD1 (5 bases). V shed 4 bases and J shed 1 base, with 8 bases lying between them. Germline CDR1 and CDR2: SGHAT and FQNNGV. The CDR3 runs to 13 residues. For the CDR3, the DNA is TGTGCCAGCAGCTCAGGACATTCCTACGAGCAGTACTTC. Translation: CASSSGHSYEQYF.

V and J are TRBV2 and TRBJ2-5; 8 bases align to TRBD2. Losses at the gene ends were 5 bases for V and 5 bases for J; bases not matched to a gene: 16. The CDR3 is 17 residues long. The germline V gene encodes CDR1 SNHLY and CDR2 FYNNEI. CDR3 amino acids: CASSHRVTQRERETQYF. The CDR3 DNA reads TGTGCCAGCAGTCACAGGGTTACGCAGCGGGAGCGCGAGACCCAGTACTTC.

This chain joins TRBV7-2 and TRBJ2-5; D possibly matches TRBD1 or TRBD2 (6 bases each). V lost 4 bases and J lost 5, with 17 bases in between. The length of the CDR3 is 15 residues. Germline loops: CDR1 SGHTA, CDR2 FQGNSA. In nucleotides, the CDR3 is TGTGCCAGCAGCTCAATTCAAAGGGGGGCGGAGACCCAGTACTTC. It codes for CASSSIQRGAETQYF.

V is TRBV12-5 and J is TRBJ2-5; perhaps TRBD2 as D (7 bases). The CDR3 sequence is 16 residues long. In germline, CDR1 is LGHNT, CDR2 FRNRAP. V gave up 1 base and J gave up 5 bases, with 17 bases separating them. CDR3 residues: CASGLGGGGSSETQYF. DNA of the CDR3: TGTGCTAGTGGTTTGGGAGGGGGAGGGTCTTCCGAGACCCAGTACTTC.

This chain uses TRBV2 with TRBJ2-1; no clear D gene. CDR3 size: 12 residues. The germline V and J ends were trimmed by 6 bases and 13 bases, with 16 bases remaining between them. Per germline, CDR1 SNHLY and CDR2 FYNNEI. The CDR3: CASRFSRQTQFF. In DNA form, the CDR3 reads TGTGCCAGCAGATTTTCTCGGCAAACTCAGTTCTTC.

The V gene is TRBV2, the J gene TRBJ1-4, with D perhaps TRBD1 (5 bases). Trimming left V 6 bases short and J 0 bases short, with 8 bases between. The CDR3 has 14 amino acids. Germline CDR1 reads SNHLY; CDR2 reads FYNNEI. In DNA, the CDR3 is TGTGCCAGCAGGGTGACAGCAACTAATGAAAAACTGTTTTTT. This codes for CASRVTATNEKLFF. Full variable domain (remainder filled in from reference TRBV2 and TRBJ1-4): EPEVTQTPSHQVTQMGQEVILRCVPISNHLYFYWYRQILGQKVEFLVSFYNNEISEKSEIFDDQFSVERPDGSNFTLKIRSTKLEDSAMYFCASRVTATNEKLFFGSGTQLSVL.

The chain has TRBV2 and TRBJ2-7; 12 positions agree with TRBD1. This CDR3 is built from 12 residues. The junction had 2 bases not matched to a gene; V was cut back by 4 bases and J by 10 bases. Per germline, CDR1 SNHLY and CDR2 FYNNEI. CDR3 coding DNA: TGTGCCAGCAGTGGGGGACAGGGGGCCCAGTACTTC. It is translated as CASSGGQGAQYF.